This record looks at one TCR beta chain sequence and its context. Its target is not known. This record belongs to a study of response to subunit inactivated influenza vaccine. General study points: That few new T cells are recruited by each seasonal influenza vaccination was the authors' suggestion.

One entry per CDR3 protein, called by TCRdb with MiXCR from the RT-PCR reads. The table shows a few hundred thousand distinct CDR3 sequences, with less than 7.5% occurring only once. This CDR3 spans 15 amino acids. CDR1 and CDR2 from the germline V gene are SGHTA and FQGNSA. The ends were cut back, 3 bases at V and 1 base at J, with 10 bases in the middle. The J gene is TRBJ1-3, the V gene TRBV7-2; D call uncertain. This sequence originates from a man aged 50 to 75 who received an inactivated influenza vaccine. The sample in question was PBMCs from blood, obtained roughly 24 months after vaccination. CDR3 sequence: CASSLFGQSGNTIYF. The CDR3 bases are TGTGCCAGCAGCTTGTTCGGTCAATCTGGAAACACCATATATTTT.